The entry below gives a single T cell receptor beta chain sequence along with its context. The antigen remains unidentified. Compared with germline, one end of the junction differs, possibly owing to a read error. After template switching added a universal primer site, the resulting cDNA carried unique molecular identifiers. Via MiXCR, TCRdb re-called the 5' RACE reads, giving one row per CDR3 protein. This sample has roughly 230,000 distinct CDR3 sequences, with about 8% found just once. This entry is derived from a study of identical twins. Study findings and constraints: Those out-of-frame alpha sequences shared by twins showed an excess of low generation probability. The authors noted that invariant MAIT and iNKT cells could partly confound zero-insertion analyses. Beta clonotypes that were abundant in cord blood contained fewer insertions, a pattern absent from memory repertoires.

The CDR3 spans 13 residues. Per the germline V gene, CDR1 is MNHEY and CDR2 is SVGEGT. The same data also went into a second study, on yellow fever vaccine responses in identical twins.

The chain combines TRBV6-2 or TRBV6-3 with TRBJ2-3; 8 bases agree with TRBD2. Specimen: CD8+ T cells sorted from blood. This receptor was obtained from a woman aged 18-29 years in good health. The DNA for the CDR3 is TGTGCCAGCAGTTCCGCGGAACCGGGACTAGTAGATTTT. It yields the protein CASSSAEPGLVDF.